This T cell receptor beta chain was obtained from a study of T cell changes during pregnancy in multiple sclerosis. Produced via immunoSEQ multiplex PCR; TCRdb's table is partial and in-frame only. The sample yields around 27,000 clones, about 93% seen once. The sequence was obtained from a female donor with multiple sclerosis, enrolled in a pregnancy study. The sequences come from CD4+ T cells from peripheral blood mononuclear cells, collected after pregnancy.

The CDR3 DNA follows: TGTGCCAGTAGTTTGCCGGGACAGGTAGAAGACTATGGCTACACCTTC. It is translated as CASSLPGQVEDYGYTF. This chain connects TRBV19 to TRBJ1-2; TRBD1 agrees at 8 bases. V gave up 5 bases and J gave up 3 bases; unmatched junction bases: 11. The CDR3 totals 16 residues. Germline CDR1 and CDR2: LNHDA and SQIVND (reference sequence).